This T cell receptor (beta chain) appears in the sequencing data of a study of identical twins. Through template switching, a universal primer site was introduced, and the cDNA contained unique molecular identifiers. One entry per CDR3 protein, called by TCRdb with MiXCR from the 5' RACE reads. Of roughly 260,000 distinct CDR3 sequences listed, around an eighth are singletons. Germline CDR1 and CDR2: SQVTM and ANQGSEA. Trimming pared 0 bases from V and 1 base from J, leaving 15 bases between. This CDR3 is built from 16 residues. Overall study results and limits: Low generation-probability sequences were in excess among twin-shared out-of-frame alpha sequences.

This clonotype came up a few times. Its antigen is as yet unknown. The sequence was collected from a woman aged 18-30 years in good health. The chain is built from TRBV29-1 and TRBJ2-5; a possible D gene is TRBD1 (7 bases). The sample taken for sequencing was memory (CD45RO+) T cells sorted from blood. The CDR3 nucleotides are TGCAGCGTTGAAGATACTAGCAACAGGGGCCAAGAGACCCAGTACTTC. Residues: CSVEDTSNRGQETQYF.